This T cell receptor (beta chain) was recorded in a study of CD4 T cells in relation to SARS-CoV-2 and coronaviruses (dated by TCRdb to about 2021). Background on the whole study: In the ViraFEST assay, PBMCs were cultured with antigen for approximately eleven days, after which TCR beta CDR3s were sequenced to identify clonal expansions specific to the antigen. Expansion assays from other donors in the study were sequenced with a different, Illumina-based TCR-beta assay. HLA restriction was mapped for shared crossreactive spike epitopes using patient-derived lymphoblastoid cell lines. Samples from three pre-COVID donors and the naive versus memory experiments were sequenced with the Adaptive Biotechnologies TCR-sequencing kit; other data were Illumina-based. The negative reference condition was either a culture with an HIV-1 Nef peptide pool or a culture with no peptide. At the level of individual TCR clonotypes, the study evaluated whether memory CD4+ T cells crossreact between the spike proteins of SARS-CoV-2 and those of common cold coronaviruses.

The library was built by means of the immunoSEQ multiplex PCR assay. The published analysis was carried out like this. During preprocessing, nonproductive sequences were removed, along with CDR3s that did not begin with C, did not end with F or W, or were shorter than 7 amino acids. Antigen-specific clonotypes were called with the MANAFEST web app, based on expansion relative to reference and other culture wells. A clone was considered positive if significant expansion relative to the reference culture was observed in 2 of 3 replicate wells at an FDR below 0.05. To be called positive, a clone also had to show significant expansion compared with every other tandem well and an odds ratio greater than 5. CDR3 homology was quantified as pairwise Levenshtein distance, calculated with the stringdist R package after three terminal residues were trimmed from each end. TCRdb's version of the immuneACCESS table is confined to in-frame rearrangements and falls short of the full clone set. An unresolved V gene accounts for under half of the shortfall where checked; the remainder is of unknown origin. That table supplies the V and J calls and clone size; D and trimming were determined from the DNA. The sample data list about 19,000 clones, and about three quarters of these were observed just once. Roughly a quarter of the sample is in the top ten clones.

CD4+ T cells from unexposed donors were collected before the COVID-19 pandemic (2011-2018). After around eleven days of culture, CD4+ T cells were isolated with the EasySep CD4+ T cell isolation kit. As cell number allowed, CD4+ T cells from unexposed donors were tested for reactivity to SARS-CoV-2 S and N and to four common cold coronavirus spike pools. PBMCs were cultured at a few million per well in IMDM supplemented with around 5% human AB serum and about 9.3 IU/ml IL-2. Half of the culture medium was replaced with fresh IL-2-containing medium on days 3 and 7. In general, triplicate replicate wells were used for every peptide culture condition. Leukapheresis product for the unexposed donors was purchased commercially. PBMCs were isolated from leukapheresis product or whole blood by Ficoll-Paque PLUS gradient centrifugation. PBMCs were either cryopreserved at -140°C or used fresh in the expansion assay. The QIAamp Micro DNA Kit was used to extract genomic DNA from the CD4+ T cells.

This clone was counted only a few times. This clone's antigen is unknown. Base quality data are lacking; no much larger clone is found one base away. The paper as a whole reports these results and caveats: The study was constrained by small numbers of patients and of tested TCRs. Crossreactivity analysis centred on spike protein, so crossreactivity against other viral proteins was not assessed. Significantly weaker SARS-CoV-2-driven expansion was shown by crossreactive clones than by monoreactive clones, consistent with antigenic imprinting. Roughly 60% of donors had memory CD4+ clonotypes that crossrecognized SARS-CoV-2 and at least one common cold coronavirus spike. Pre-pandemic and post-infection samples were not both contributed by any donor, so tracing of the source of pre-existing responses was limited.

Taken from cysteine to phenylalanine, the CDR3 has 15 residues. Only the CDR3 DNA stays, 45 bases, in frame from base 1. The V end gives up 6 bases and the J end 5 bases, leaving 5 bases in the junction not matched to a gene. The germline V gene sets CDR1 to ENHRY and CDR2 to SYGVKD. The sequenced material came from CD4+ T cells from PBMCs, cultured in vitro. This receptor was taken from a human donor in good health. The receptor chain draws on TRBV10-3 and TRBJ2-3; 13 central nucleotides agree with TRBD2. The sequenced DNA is TGTGCCATCAGCACTACTAGCGGGAGGGTAGATACGCAGTATTTT. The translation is CAISTTSGRVDTQYF.